Listed here are 18 T cell receptor beta chains from one sample, sequenced in a study of cytomegalovirus exposure and HLA in healthy donors. It was with 60 Vbeta and 13 Jbeta primers that the PCR ran. TCRdb's table, derived via immunoSEQ multiplex PCR, lists solely in-frame clones and lacks some. The sample yields about 130,000 clones, approximately 77% seen once. Sequencing used PBMCs. The receptor set was obtained from a man younger than 40 in good health and CMV-seronegative.

The J gene is TRBJ2-1, the V gene TRBV2; TRBD2 agrees at 13 bases. Germline lookup yields CDR1 SNHLY and CDR2 FYNNEI. The CDR3 contains 15 residues. V lost 6 bases and J lost 8; bases outside the gene matches: 7. Here the CDR3 DNA reads TGTGCCAGCAGCGGACTAGCGGGAGTTTGGGATGAGCAGTTCTTC. It translates to CASSGLAGVWDEQFF.

The V call is TRBV19, the J call TRBJ2-5; 9 positions match TRBD1. J was trimmed by 10 bases and V by 9 bases; bases with no gene match: 6. Germline CDR1 LNHDA, CDR2 SQIVND (reference sequence). This CDR3 is built from 11 residues. CDR3 sequence reads: CASRDREYQYF. The CDR3 nucleotides are TGTGCCAGCCGGGACAGGGAATACCAGTACTTC.

CDR3 residues: CASGTGGGATNEKLFF. The CDR3 DNA follows: TGCGCCAGCGGGACTGGCGGGGGGGCAACTAATGAAAAACTGTTTTTT. The rearrangement links TRBV5-1 to TRBJ1-4, with TRBD1 as a possible D gene (5 bases). The germline V gene has CDR1 SGHRS and CDR2 YFSETQ. V dropped 7 bases and J dropped 0 bases, with 16 bases sitting between them. This CDR3 region has 16 residues.

The rearrangement joins TRBV2 to TRBJ2-7, with TRBD2 matching 9 bases. The V and J ends lost 6 bases and 5 bases, in that order; junction bases with no gene match: 11. Germline V gives CDR1 SNHLY, CDR2 FYNNEI. This CDR3 is 15 amino acids long. This chain's CDR3 is CASSSLAGPPHEQYF. CDR3 in DNA: TGTGCCAGCAGCTCACTAGCGGGTCCCCCCCACGAGCAGTACTTC. Drawing the rest from reference TRBV2 and TRBJ2-7, the complete variable domain is EPEVTQTPSHQVTQMGQEVILRCVPISNHLYFYWYRQILGQKVEFLVSFYNNEISEKSEIFDDQFSVERPDGSNFTLKIRSTKLEDSAMYFCASSSLAGPPHEQYFGPGTRLTVT.

The V call is TRBV6-5, the J call TRBJ1-5, with D unresolved. This CDR3 has 13 residues. The germline V and J ends were trimmed by 5 bases and 1 base, with 6 bases remaining between them. CDR1 MNHEY and CDR2 SVGAGI come from the germline V gene. DNA for the CDR3: TGTGCCAGCAGTGTGAGAAGCAATCAGCCCCAGCATTTT. Protein product: CASSVRSNQPQHF.

The V call is TRBV5-1, the J call TRBJ2-3; 7 nucleotides align to TRBD1. V lost 3 bases, J lost 1 base, and 5 bases stayed unmatched. Germline V CDR1 and CDR2: SGHRS, YFSETQ. The CDR3 totals 15 residues. CDR3 sequence reads: CASSSQGYGTDTQYF. CDR3 DNA sequence: TGCGCCAGCAGCTCACAGGGGTATGGCACAGATACGCAGTATTTT.

The gene calls are TRBV7-8 and TRBJ2-5, with 7 bases aligning to TRBD1. This CDR3 comprises 13 residues. CDR1 is SGHVS and CDR2 is FQNEAQ in the germline V gene. The V gene end was trimmed by 5 bases and the J gene end by 2 bases; junction bases not matched to a gene: 2. The CDR3 DNA reads TGTGCCAGCAGCCAGGGACAGCAAGAGACCCAGTACTTC. It is translated as CASSQGQQETQYF.

The chain links TRBV29-1 to TRBJ2-2; a weak D match, TRBD1 (6 bases). CDR1 SQVTM and CDR2 ANQGSEA come from the germline V gene. The CDR3 spans 13 residues. Trimming took off 4 bases at V and 4 bases at J, with 10 bases between the two ends. CDR3 loop: CSVGEGGTGELFF. As DNA, the CDR3 is TGCAGCGTTGGGGAAGGGGGCACCGGGGAGCTGTTTTTT.

V is TRBV9 and J is TRBJ2-7, with 8 positions matching TRBD1. Germline V CDR1 and CDR2: SGDLS, YYNGEE. V gave up 4 bases and J gave up 6 bases; unmatched junction bases: 6. The CDR3 is made up of 13 amino acids. The CDR3 loop is CASSLSDRGEQYF. CDR3 DNA sequence: TGTGCCAGCAGCTTGTCCGACAGGGGCGAGCAGTACTTC. Filled out from reference TRBV9 and TRBJ2-7, the complete variable domain reads DSGVTQTPKHLITATGQRVTLRCSPRSGDLSVYWYQQSLDQGLQFLIQYYNGEERAKGNILERFSAQQFPDLHSELNLSSLELGDSALYFCASSLSDRGEQYFGPGTRLTVT.

This chain uses TRBV5-1 with TRBJ2-7; 8 bases align to TRBD1. The CDR3 is 15 residues long. J gave up 5 bases and V 4 bases, and 11 bases lay outside the gene matches. Per the germline V gene, CDR1 is SGHRS and CDR2 is YFSETQ. Written as DNA, the CDR3 is TGCGCCAGCAGCCCTGGACAGGGTCAAGGCGACGAGCAGTACTTC. Translating gives CASSPGQGQGDEQYF. Filled out from reference TRBV5-1 and TRBJ2-7, the complete variable domain reads KAGVTQTPRYLIKTRGQQVTLSCSPISGHRSVSWYQQTPGQGLQFLFEYFSETQRNKGNFPGRFSGRQFSNSRSEMNVSTLELGDSALYLCASSPGQGQGDEQYFGPGTRLTVT.

The V and J genes are TRBV25-1 and TRBJ2-7; 8 bases are a match to TRBD1. CDR1 is MGHDK, CDR2 SYGVNS, per germline. With V trimmed by 1 base and J by 7 bases, 3 bases remained unmatched. The CDR3 covers 13 residues. CDR3 sequence: CASSEFRGHEQYF. CDR3 coding DNA: TGTGCCAGCAGTGAATTCAGGGGGCATGAGCAGTACTTC.

On this clone: Germline and junction disagree at one end, which may indicate a read error. The chain carries TRBV7-8 and TRBJ2-7, with D perhaps matching TRBD2 (5 bases). Germline V gene sequence: CDR1 SGHVS, CDR2 FQNEAQ. The CDR3 is made up of 16 amino acids. The CDR3 bases are TGTACCAGCAGCTTAAGTCTGGGAGTAGCCCCCTACGAGCAGTACTTC. Translated, it gives CTSSLSLGVAPYEQYF.

This clone came up once. This chain connects TRBV11-3 to TRBJ2-7; unclear D gene. Germline V gene sequence: CDR1 SGHNT, CDR2 YENEEA. This CDR3 is built from 12 residues. CDR3 nucleotide sequence: TGTGCTCGTCTCCCTATCTCCTACGAGCAGTACTTC. This sequence encodes CARLPISYEQYF.

The V call is TRBV2, the J call TRBJ2-2; TRBD1 agrees at 10 bases. The junction had 7 bases not matched to a gene; V was cut back by 3 bases and J by 6 bases. The germline V gene encodes CDR1 SNHLY and CDR2 FYNNEI. The CDR3 consists of 16 residues. The CDR3 DNA reads as TGTGCCAGCAGTGACCAAGACAGGGGGCGTCCCGGGGAGCTGTTTTTT. The encoded protein is CASSDQDRGRPGELFF.

The V and J genes are TRBV4-1 and TRBJ2-7; 10 nucleotides agree with TRBD1. Germline assignment: CDR1 MGHRA and CDR2 YSYEKL. The CDR3 extends over 16 amino acids. V was pared by 3 bases and J by 2 bases, with 7 bases of the junction left unmatched. The CDR3 coding sequence is TGCGCCAGCAGCCATTCAAGGACAGGGGGGACCTACGAGCAGTACTTC. Protein product: CASSHSRTGGTYEQYF.

J is TRBJ2-7 and V is TRBV5-1; 10 bases map to TRBD1. Losses at the gene ends were 0 bases for V and 2 bases for J; bases not matched to a gene: 8. CDR1 is SGHRS, CDR2 YFSETQ, per germline. This CDR3 is built from 17 residues. The CDR3 spells CASSLAPGQGTPYEQYF. The CDR3 DNA follows: TGCGCCAGCAGCTTGGCACCGGGACAGGGGACCCCCTACGAGCAGTACTTC.

This clone has a single count. The rearrangement joins TRBV19 to TRBJ2-1, with 9 nucleotides matching TRBD1. The germline V gene has CDR1 LNHDA and CDR2 SQIVND (reference sequence). Germline trimming cut 6 bases from V and 4 bases from J; bases unmatched to any gene: 7. The CDR3 sequence is 15 residues long. CDR3 bases: TGTGCCAGTAGCTATACAGGGGGCGGATACAATGAGCAGTTCTTC. It encodes CASSYTGGGYNEQFF.

The chain recombines TRBV5-1 with TRBJ1-2, with 8 bases aligning to TRBD1. This CDR3 contains 18 residues. CDR1 SGHRS and CDR2 YFSETQ come from the germline V gene. V lost 4 bases to trimming and J lost 2 bases; unmatched junction nucleotides: 16. CDR3 in DNA: TGCGCCAGCAGCAGATTAACCGGACAGGGTGGGCCAAACTATGGCTACACCTTC. Its protein is CASSRLTGQGGPNYGYTF.